The present T cell receptor (beta chain) was sequenced within a study of T cell repertoires in cytomegalovirus infection. Study-level background: HLA-C-restricted CMV epitopes, recently identified, and well-studied HLA-B-restricted ones were used by the study. Carrying CMV and the relevant HLA type showed in public TCR beta signatures. Study-wide results and caveats: Within the response measured ex vivo, HLA-C-restricted CMV-specific TCR beta clonotypes were dominant. Cumulative public TCR beta family frequency identified carriers of CMV plus the relevant HLA.

The V end was cut by 5 bases, the J end by 3 bases, with 11 bases between. This CDR3 has 14 residues. Germline lookup yields CDR1 WSHSY and CDR2 SAAADI. With respect to this clonotype: The antigen is undetermined.

One entry per CDR3 protein, called by TCRdb with MiXCR from the reads. The repertoire has hundreds of thousands of distinct CDR3 sequences, roughly a third of them found once; the top ten carry roughly a sixth. The material sequenced was cultured PBMCs, taken from culture after CMV antigen stimulation. This TCR was sampled from a human donor in good health (CMV status not recorded). Some clones in this sample may be carry-over from other donors' samples. The V and J genes are TRBV10-2 and TRBJ2-4; no firm D call. The CDR3 sequence: CASSPTDGKNIQYF. DNA of the CDR3: TGCGCCAGCAGTCCCACAGATGGCAAAAACATTCAGTACTTC.